The sequence of this T cell receptor beta chain was determined in a study of T cells after posttransplantation cyclophosphamide. Sequencing used immunoSEQ multiplex PCR; TCRdb keeps in-frame clones, though not all of them. The sample carries fewer than 7,000 clones, approximately 94% recorded once. The CDR3 is 17 residues long. Germline V gene data show CDR1 as SQVTM and CDR2 as ANQGSEA. Trimming shortened V by 8 bases and J by 0 bases, and 23 bases separated the two germline ends. Treatment was busulfan-fludarabine conditioning, a marrow graft, and cyclophosphamide on days +3 and +4. This TCR derives from a male patient between 55 and 70 years old who received an allogeneic stem cell transplant from a related donor and was CMV-positive. Some of the T cells might come from the graft donor. This chain links TRBV29-1 with TRBJ2-1; maybe TRBD2 (5 bases). The sequenced sample was CD8+ T cells sorted from blood, obtained after allogeneic stem cell transplant with posttransplant cyclophosphamide. The CDR3 DNA follows: TGCAGCACCAGACTGGCGACCCGAACTAGCTCCTACAATGAGCAGTTCTTC. Translated, it gives CSTRLATRTSSYNEQFF.